This T cell receptor beta chain was sequenced for a study of blood T cell repertoires in COVID-19. Across the whole study: Donors in the United States, Italy and Spain gave samples during acute or convalescent COVID-19.

Participants, about 18 to 89 years old, spanned 25 or so US areas. Donors in Cohort 3 who had recovered were those with two negative PCRs, healthcare professional clearance, or resolution of their symptoms. As processed by the authors: Amplification of reference gene primers provided the estimated nucleated cell counts. Using immunoSEQ multiplex PCR, the repertoire was profiled, and TCRdb retains in-frame clones only, with some absent. V and J calls and clone size are given by that table; D and trimming were obtained from the DNA. The sample contains 320,000 or so clones, approximately 88% of which appear only once. The sequenced material came from PBMCs or T cells enriched from blood (not recorded which). The source is a man aged 30-40 years who had recovered from COVID-19.

The CDR3 region has the DNA TGTGCCAGTACGACGTCGTGGGCGATCTCTGGAAACACCATATATTTT. It is translated as CASTTSWAISGNTIYF. The chain couples TRBV19 to TRBJ1-3; D is ambiguous. With 7 bases removed from V and 0 bases from J, the gap between germline ends came to 16 bases. CDR3 size: 16 residues. The germline CDR1 and CDR2 sequences are LNHDA and SQIVND (reference sequence).